This entry lists 15 T cell receptor beta chains sequenced from one sample in a study of PD-1 blockade in classical Hodgkin lymphoma. The table came from immunoSEQ multiplex PCR; TCRdb's copy has only in-frame clones and leaves some out. The table has approximately 43,000 clones, around 83% seen once. With no exception, relapse followed autologous stem cell transplantation in all patients, and brentuximab vedotin exposure varied. The sample in question was peripheral blood mononuclear cells (PBMCs), obtained before the second cycle of nivolumab. The receptors stem from a human donor with classical Hodgkin lymphoma.

V usage is TRBV28 and J usage is TRBJ1-2, with D possibly being TRBD1 (6 bases). In germline, CDR1 is MDHEN, CDR2 SYDVKM. The CDR3 is 12 residues long. Trimming stripped 8 bases from V and 4 bases from J, with 11 bases between. CDR3 in amino acids: CASRQVPYGYTF. CDR3 bases: TGTGCCAGCCGACAGGTCCCCTATGGCTACACCTTC.

This clone was seen only a few times. The rearrangement uses TRBV2 and TRBJ2-2, with 11 positions matching TRBD2. After removal of 8 bases from V and 7 bases from J, the junction contained 9 bases not matched to a gene. This CDR3 region has 15 residues. CDR1 SNHLY and CDR2 FYNNEI come from the germline V gene. CDR3 nucleotide sequence: TGTGCCAGCCTACAGACTAGCGGGATTATCGGGGAGCTGTTTTTT. It yields the protein CASLQTSGIIGELFF.

The chain links TRBV7-9 to TRBJ2-1; D not resolved. In germline, CDR1 is SEHNR, CDR2 FQNEAQ (reference sequence). The CDR3 runs 15 residues. V was pared by 3 bases and J by 7 bases, with 16 bases between. CDR3 bases: TGTGCCAGCAGCTTCTCCGAGCAAGGTGAGAATGAGCAGTTCTTC. Translation: CASSFSEQGENEQFF.

The V gene is TRBV7-8, the J gene TRBJ1-2; weak D call: TRBD1 (6 bases). The CDR3 is made up of 17 amino acids. Germline V lookup: CDR1 SGHVS, CDR2 FQNEAQ. Trimming removed 1 base from V and 4 bases from J, with 19 bases in between. The CDR3 sequence is CASSLEGWRGSLYGYTF. The CDR3 DNA reads TGTGCCAGCAGCTTAGAGGGTTGGAGGGGGTCCCTCTATGGCTACACCTTC.

The chain is built from TRBV6-6 and TRBJ2-7; 7 nucleotides match TRBD1. Germline V CDR1 and CDR2: MNHNY, SVGAGI (reference sequence). This CDR3 has 14 residues. Losses at the gene ends were 5 bases for V and 0 bases for J; bases not matched to a gene: 4. The CDR3 sequence: CASSGTGVSYEQYF. The CDR3, as DNA: TGTGCCAGCAGTGGTACAGGGGTCTCCTACGAGCAGTACTTC.

The V and J genes are TRBV28 and TRBJ2-3; unclear D gene. The CDR3 length is 15 residues. Trimming stripped 8 bases from V and 3 bases from J, with 18 bases between. The V gene's germline CDR1 is MDHEN and CDR2 SYDVKM. CDR3 nucleotides: TGTGCCAGCGAGCGATGGGGATCTGGTACAGATACGCAGTATTTT. Protein: CASERWGSGTDTQYF.

The gene calls are TRBV14 and TRBJ2-4; D is undetermined. Trimming removed 0 bases from V and 0 bases from J, with 6 bases in between. There are 15 residues in the CDR3. Germline loops: CDR1 SGHDN, CDR2 FVKESK. The CDR3 DNA follows: TGTGCCAGCAGCCAAGATAGGGTAGCCAAAAACATTCAGTACTTC. As protein: CASSQDRVAKNIQYF.

The rearrangement links TRBV19 to TRBJ1-2; D is undetermined. This CDR3 comprises 14 residues. V lost 5 bases, J lost 8 bases, and 18 bases lay in between. Germline V gene data show CDR1 as LNHDA and CDR2 as SQIVND (reference sequence). The CDR3 DNA is TGTGCCAGTAGTCCTCGACCCAGGTTGGGCGGCTACACCTTC. It translates to CASSPRPRLGGYTF. Together with reference TRBV19 and TRBJ1-2, the CDR3 gives the full variable domain: DGGITQSPKYLFRKEGQNVTLSCEQNLNHDAMYWYRQDPGQGLRLIYYSQIVNDFQKGDIAEGYSVSREKKESFPLTVTSAQKNPTAFYLCASSPRPRLGGYTFGSGTRLTVV.

The gene calls are TRBV6-1 and TRBJ2-1, with TRBD1 identical over 12 bases. Germline V lookup: CDR1 MNHNS, CDR2 SASEGT. This CDR3 has 15 residues. V was clipped by 3 bases and J by 12 bases; unmatched bases: 9. The CDR3 is CASSEGQGALRGQFF. Written as DNA, the CDR3 is TGTGCCAGCAGTGAGGGACAGGGGGCACTGAGGGGGCAGTTCTTC.

This chain joins TRBV6-1 and TRBJ2-7; 13 bases agree with TRBD2. Germline V gene lookup returns CDR1 MNHNS and CDR2 SASEGT. The V and J ends lost 6 bases and 4 bases, in that order; junction bases with no gene match: 6. CDR3 size: 15 residues. DNA for the CDR3: TGTGCCAGCAGGGCACTAGCGGGGGGGCGGTACGAGCAGTACTTC. It specifies CASRALAGGRYEQYF.

The gene calls are TRBV5-1 and TRBJ1-1; 7 bases map to TRBD1. Germline assignment: CDR1 SGHRS and CDR2 YFSETQ. The trim removed 4 bases at V and 1 base at J, leaving 10 bases unmatched. This CDR3 spans 16 amino acids. CDR3 loop: CASSPGQAQGNTEAFF. CDR3 in DNA: TGCGCCAGCAGCCCAGGACAGGCCCAGGGGAACACTGAAGCTTTCTTT.

The rearrangement joins TRBV6-1 to TRBJ1-1, with D possibly matching TRBD1 (6 bases). The CDR3 spans 14 residues. Germline-derived CDR1 and CDR2 are MNHNS and SASEGT. V gave up 5 bases and J gave up 1 base, with 11 bases separating them. Written as DNA, the CDR3 is TGTGCCAGCAGTCCCACAGGGAAGAACACTGAAGCTTTCTTT. This encodes CASSPTGKNTEAFF.

The chain combines TRBV19 with TRBJ1-1; D possibly corresponds to TRBD1 (5 bases). Germline CDR1 LNHDA, CDR2 SQIVND (reference sequence). The CDR3 is 13 amino acids. The germline V and J ends were trimmed by 6 bases and 5 bases, with 13 bases remaining between them. CDR3 region: CASRTIGGTEAFF. The CDR3 DNA sequence: TGTGCCAGTAGGACTATCGGGGGGACTGAAGCTTTCTTT.

The chain combines TRBV6-1 with TRBJ1-3; no clear D. CDR1 is MNHNS and CDR2 is SASEGT in the germline V gene. The CDR3 extends over 14 amino acids. Between the trimmed V and J ends, which lost 6 bases and 4 bases, there was a span of 13 bases. CDR3 sequence (DNA): TGTGCCAGCAGGACAATGACGGGAGGAAACACCATATATTTT. Protein product: CASRTMTGGNTIYF.

V gene TRBV9 combines with J gene TRBJ1-4, with D uncertain. Germline loops: CDR1 SGDLS, CDR2 YYNGEE. CDR3 length: 13 residues. V was shortened by 4 bases and J by 5 bases, with 9 bases between the two germline ends. The CDR3 sequence: CASSTWENEKLFF. In nucleotides, the CDR3 is TGTGCCAGCAGCACCTGGGAGAATGAAAAACTGTTTTTT.